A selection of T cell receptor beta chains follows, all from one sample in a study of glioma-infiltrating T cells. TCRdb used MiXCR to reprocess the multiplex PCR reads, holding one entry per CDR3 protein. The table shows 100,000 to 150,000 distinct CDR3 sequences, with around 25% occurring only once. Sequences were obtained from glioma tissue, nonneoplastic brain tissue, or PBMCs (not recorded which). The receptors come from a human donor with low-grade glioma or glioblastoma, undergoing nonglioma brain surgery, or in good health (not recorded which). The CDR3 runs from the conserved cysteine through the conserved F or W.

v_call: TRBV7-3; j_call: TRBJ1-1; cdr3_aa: CASRPQGGTEAFF
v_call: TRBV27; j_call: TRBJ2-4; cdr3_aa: CASSFGDKKNIQYF
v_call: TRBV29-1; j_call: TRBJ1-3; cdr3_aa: CSVHLDTAGNTIYF
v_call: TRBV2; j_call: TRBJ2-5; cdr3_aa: CASSQGLPGGGTQYF
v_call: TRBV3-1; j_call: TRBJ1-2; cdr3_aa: CASSPSPGPTVGYTF
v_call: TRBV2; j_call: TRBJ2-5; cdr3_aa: CASSNEVKTQYF
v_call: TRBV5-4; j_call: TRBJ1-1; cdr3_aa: CASSLGRAQKAFF
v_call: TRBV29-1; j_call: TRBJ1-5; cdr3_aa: CSVDSADSNQPQHF
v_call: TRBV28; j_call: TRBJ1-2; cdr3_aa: CASRPTDGYGYTF
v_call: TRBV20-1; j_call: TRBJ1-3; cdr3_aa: CSASGTPGNTIYF
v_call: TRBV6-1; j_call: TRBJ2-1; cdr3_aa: CASTLAGAGDEQFF
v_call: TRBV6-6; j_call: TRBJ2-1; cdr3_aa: CASSYGLAGGNNEQFF
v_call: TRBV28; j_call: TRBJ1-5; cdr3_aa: CASSLPGVSNQPQHF
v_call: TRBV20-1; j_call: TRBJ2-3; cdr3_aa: CSARNRGGGTDTQYF
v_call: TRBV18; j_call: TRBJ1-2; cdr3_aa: CASSPGTGVDHGYTF
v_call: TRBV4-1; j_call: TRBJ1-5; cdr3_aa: CASSQGPDSQGQPQHF
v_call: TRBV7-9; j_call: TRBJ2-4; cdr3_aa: CASSPPGRGTKNIQYF
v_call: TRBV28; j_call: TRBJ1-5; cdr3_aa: CASSLLGFFQPQHF
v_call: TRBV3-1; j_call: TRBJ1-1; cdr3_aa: CASSQSGETEAFF